This T cell receptor beta chain derives from a study of CD4+ T cells in melanoma. Study-wide results and caveats: A reported correlation linked neoantigen-specific CD4+ T cells to CD8+, macrophage and B cell function. Neoantigen-specific CD4+ T cells in melanoma reportedly had diverse differentiation states.

TCRdb keeps only in-frame clones here, not all; method: immunoSEQ multiplex PCR. The sample includes some 15,000 clones, about 62% of them seen just once. V lost 4 bases to trimming and J lost 0 bases, with 7 bases between them. Germline assignment: CDR1 SNHLY and CDR2 FYNNEI. CDR3 length equals 15 residues. This clone was seen more than once but under ten times. Antigen unknown. The material sequenced was cells from a culture (not recorded whether cultured in vitro). The source is a human donor with melanoma. The chain uses TRBV2 and TRBJ1-6; possible D gene TRBD1, 5 bases. The CDR3 DNA follows: TGTGCCAGCAGTGGACAGAGCTCCTATAATTCACCCCTCCACTTT. Translating it yields CASSGQSSYNSPLHF.